Sequencing of this T cell receptor beta chain was carried out in a study of blood T cell repertoires in COVID-19. Study in general: The study drew acute and convalescent COVID-19 samples from the United States, Italy and Spain. The analysed material was cDNA or gDNA that came from T cells, B-cell-depleted T cells, or PBMCs.

Losses at the gene ends were 5 bases for V and 0 bases for J; bases not matched to a gene: 3. CDR3 length equals 14 residues. The V gene's germline CDR1 is LNHDA and CDR2 SQIVND (reference sequence). Points on this clone: The sample has other DNA sequences that encode this CDR3 too.

Seattle patients were enrolled while actively infected and followed longitudinally. Source study methods: Counts of nucleated cells, estimated from reference gene primer amplification, were obtained. The table came from immunoSEQ multiplex PCR; TCRdb's copy has only in-frame clones and leaves some out. Clone size and V and J calls were adopted from that table, with D and trimming inferred from the DNA. The table shows 85,000 to 120,000 clones, with about nine tenths occurring only once. The chain carries TRBV19 and TRBJ1-1, with TRBD1 matching over 7 bases. The receptor was isolated from a woman aged 50 to 65 with COVID-19, enrolled during active disease. The sample consisted of peripheral blood. As DNA, the CDR3 is TGTGCCAGTAGTCGGGGACAGCTGAACACTGAAGCTTTCTTT. Translated: CASSRGQLNTEAFF.